This T cell receptor beta chain is from a study of blood T cell repertoires in COVID-19. Original processing methods: Reference gene primers were amplified, and this amplification served to estimate nucleated cell counts. TCRdb keeps only in-frame clones here, not all; method: immunoSEQ multiplex PCR. The V and J calls and clone size are taken from that table; D and trimming were inferred from the DNA. The table includes about 460,000 clones, 75% to 90% detected once. The V gene's germline CDR1 is SNHLY and CDR2 FYNNEI. With 4 bases clipped from V and 6 bases from J, the junction kept 11 bases outside the gene matches. The CDR3 covers 16 residues.

This clonotype originated in a woman aged 55-69 years who had recovered from COVID-19. The rearrangement joins TRBV2 to TRBJ2-7, with 11 bases lining up with TRBD1. Sequencing used PBMCs or T cells enriched from blood (not recorded which). CDR3 residues: CASSVVTGQGVVEQYF. CDR3 in DNA: TGTGCCAGCAGTGTCGTGACGGGACAGGGGGTGGTCGAGCAGTACTTC.